This T cell receptor (beta chain) was sequenced for a study of T cells expressing NK-cell markers. Findings and limits, study-wide: Roughly 6 donors showed dominant NKG2C+ clonotypes comprising roughly 1.0-7.0% of their CD8+ T cells.

With regard to this clonotype: What it binds is unknown.

The CDR3 sequence is 14 residues long. Germline V gene sequence: CDR1 SGHRS, CDR2 YFSETQ. One entry per CDR3 protein, without DNA, is what TCRdb gives after re-calling the 5' RACE reads. The specimen's table records 440,000 or so distinct CDR3 sequences. This sequence was found in a woman between 18 and 70 years old in good health. The rearrangement links TRBV5-1 to TRBJ2-7; TCRdb's D gene call, TRBD1, goes unchecked for lack of DNA. Material: blood T cells: a sorted CD56 or NKG2C T cell subset, CD4+ or CD8+ T cells, or bulk PBMC T cells (not recorded which). The CDR3 reads CASSFAGTSYEQYF.